This TCR beta chain was identified in a study of blood T cell repertoires in COVID-19. This CDR3 is built from 16 residues. Unmatched junction bases numbered 11, after V lost 5 bases and J lost 5 bases. Germline loops: CDR1 SGHNT, CDR2 YENEEA. Measured with immunoSEQ multiplex PCR; TCRdb has only the in-frame clones, and not every one. The sample lists 200,000 to 250,000 clones; approximately 90% were seen once. The rearrangement uses TRBV11-3 and TRBJ2-2; 7 bases line up with TRBD2. The specimen was PBMCs or T cells enriched from blood (not recorded which). The origin of this receptor is a woman under 40 with acute COVID-19. Here the CDR3 DNA reads TGTGCCAGCAGCATTGGCGGGAGTTTTCGAACCGGGGAGCTGTTTTTT. Protein: CASSIGGSFRTGELFF.